This entry lists 20 T cell receptor beta chains sequenced from one sample in a study of cytomegalovirus exposure and HLA in healthy donors. Primers: 60 Vbeta forward and 13 Jbeta reverse. The repertoire was sequenced with immunoSEQ multiplex PCR; TCRdb's copy has only in-frame clones and lacks some. In the table there are 150,000 to 200,000 clones, roughly 74% of which are singletons. Sequenced input: PBMCs. Every receptor here comes from a young woman in good health and CMV-seropositive.

The CDR3 here is CASSLRGGGPNTGELFF. Here the CDR3 DNA reads TGTGCCAGCAGCTTGAGGGGCGGGGGACCGAACACCGGGGAGCTGTTTTTT. The rearrangement links TRBV5-8 to TRBJ2-2, with 7 bases fitting TRBD2. Trimming cost V 1 base and J 0 bases; bases outside gene matches: 6. Germline CDR1 and CDR2: SGHTS and YDEGEE. The CDR3 is 17 amino acids.

The chain uses TRBV29-1 and TRBJ1-2, with D uncertain. Germline assignment: CDR1 SQVTM and CDR2 ANQGSEA. V lost 6 bases, J lost 2 bases, and 10 bases lay in between. This CDR3 comprises 12 residues. As DNA, the CDR3 is TGCAGCGTCCAACCGGGGAACTATGGCTACACCTTC. Amino acid sequence: CSVQPGNYGYTF.

J is TRBJ2-7 and V is TRBV18; 12 bases agree with TRBD2. CDR1 and CDR2 from the germline V gene are KGHSH and LQKENI. Trimming removed 4 bases from V and 0 bases from J; junction bases left unmatched: 4. CDR3 length equals 16 residues. CDR3 bases: TGTGCCAGCTCACATCCGGGACTAGCGGGCTCCTACGAGCAGTACTTC. As protein: CASSHPGLAGSYEQYF.

The chain employs TRBV6-1 and TRBJ2-7; 11 bases fit TRBD2. This CDR3 is built from 15 residues. Germline-derived CDR1 and CDR2 are MNHNS and SASEGT. The J segment lost 6 bases and the V segment lost 4 bases, leaving 8 bases of the junction unmatched. The CDR3 protein is CASSGEIAGGLEQYF. The CDR3 DNA sequence: TGTGCCAGCAGTGGAGAAATAGCGGGAGGGCTCGAGCAGTACTTC.

In this sample, this clone turned up once. The gene calls are TRBV6-5 and TRBJ2-1; D unresolved. In germline, CDR1 is MNHEY, CDR2 SVGAGI. The CDR3 loop spans 11 amino acids. V was cut by 6 bases and J by 6 bases, with 6 bases left in between. The CDR3: CASSRSNEQFF. The CDR3, as DNA: TGTGCCAGCAGCCGTTCCAATGAGCAGTTCTTC.

This clone was observed a handful of times. The rearrangement uses TRBV11-2 and TRBJ1-1; D unclear. Trimming removed 3 bases from V and 4 bases from J, with 3 bases in between. The CDR3 consists of 11 residues. The germline gives CDR1 SGHAT, CDR2 FQNNGV. CDR3 coding DNA: TGTGCCAGCAGCTTTCTCACTGAAGCTTTCTTT. Amino acid sequence: CASSFLTEAFF.

The rearrangement uses TRBV11-2 and TRBJ1-1, with unresolved D. Looked up from germline, CDR1 is SGHAT and CDR2 is FQNNGV. The CDR3 totals 14 residues. Trimming removed 8 bases at V and 1 base at J, with 14 bases between. The CDR3 sequence: CASSSGPTNTEAFF. The CDR3 coding sequence is TGTGCCAGCTCGAGCGGGCCGACGAACACTGAAGCTTTCTTT.

The rearrangement joins TRBV28 to TRBJ1-5; perhaps TRBD1 as D (5 bases). CDR1 and CDR2 (germline): MDHEN, SYDVKM. This CDR3 comprises 13 residues. V lost 2 bases and J 7 bases, leaving 9 bases between the germline ends. CDR3 DNA sequence: TGTGCCAGCAGTTTAACAGGCTACCAGCCCCAGCATTTT. It encodes CASSLTGYQPQHF.

The chain employs TRBV25-1 and TRBJ2-5, with TRBD1 identical over 8 bases. The CDR3 has 17 residues. CDR1 and CDR2 from the germline V gene are MGHDK and SYGVNS. V shed 1 base, J shed 5 bases, and the junction held 12 bases outside the gene matches. CDR3 DNA: TGTGCCAGCAGTGAATGGAAGCTGGACAGGGCTGAGGAGACCCAGTACTTC. This translates into CASSEWKLDRAEETQYF.

CDR3 nucleotide sequence: TGTGCCAGCAGTTCCCCACGGGGAGTTGACACCGGGGAGCTGTTTTTT. This codes for CASSSPRGVDTGELFF. The J gene is TRBJ2-2, the V gene TRBV6-5, with a tentative D call TRBD2 (5 bases). V lost 4 bases, J lost 3 bases, and 15 bases lay in between. The CDR3 has 16 residues. CDR1 is MNHEY and CDR2 is SVGAGI in the germline V gene.

J is TRBJ1-4 and V is TRBV2, with 8 bases that match TRBD1. With 4 bases clipped from V and 0 bases from J, the junction kept 4 bases outside the gene matches. The CDR3 totals 16 residues. Germline CDR1 and CDR2: SNHLY and FYNNEI. The CDR3 coding sequence is TGTGCCAGCAGTGGGGACAGGCTTGCAACTAATGAAAAACTGTTTTTT. It specifies CASSGDRLATNEKLFF. Complete variable domain (other parts from reference TRBV2 and TRBJ1-4): EPEVTQTPSHQVTQMGQEVILRCVPISNHLYFYWYRQILGQKVEFLVSFYNNEISEKSEIFDDQFSVERPDGSNFTLKIRSTKLEDSAMYFCASSGDRLATNEKLFFGSGTQLSVL.

The chain employs TRBV5-1 and TRBJ1-4; 7 nucleotides agree with TRBD1. J lost 4 bases, V lost 3 bases, and 9 bases had no gene match. CDR1 is SGHRS and CDR2 is YFSETQ in the germline V gene. The length of the CDR3 is 16 residues. The CDR3 protein is CASSSIPGQSNEKLFF. Here the CDR3 DNA reads TGCGCCAGCAGCTCCATCCCGGGACAGAGTAATGAAAAACTGTTTTTT.

The chain recombines TRBV5-1 with TRBJ2-7; 9 bases agree with TRBD1. V trimming: 2 bases; J trimming: 2 bases; junction bases outside the gene matches: 8. The CDR3 length is 16 residues. CDR1 is SGHRS and CDR2 is YFSETQ in the germline V gene. The CDR3 DNA reads TGCGCCAGCAGCTTCCCCGGACAGGGGCCTACCTACGAGCAGTACTTC. Its translation is CASSFPGQGPTYEQYF.

This chain joins TRBV6-1 and TRBJ1-1; D call uncertain. V lost 8 bases and J 2 bases, leaving 12 bases between the germline ends. Looked up from germline, CDR1 is MNHNS and CDR2 is SASEGT. CDR3 length: 13 amino acids. CDR3 sequence (DNA): TGTGCCAGCGGGTCGGAGGGTAACACTGAAGCTTTCTTT. This codes for CASGSEGNTEAFF.

The chain combines TRBV13 with TRBJ2-7, with 10 bases identical to TRBD1. Germline trimming cut 4 bases from V and 6 bases from J; bases unmatched to any gene: 9. Germline V lookup: CDR1 PRHDT, CDR2 FYEKMQ (reference sequence). This CDR3 has 15 residues. The CDR3 loop is CASSWRDRGSAEQYF. CDR3 nucleotide sequence: TGTGCCAGCAGCTGGAGGGACAGGGGTTCTGCCGAGCAGTACTTC.

The rearrangement links TRBV5-1 to TRBJ2-5; the D is unclear. Germline CDR1 is SGHRS and CDR2 is YFSETQ. The CDR3 runs to 15 residues. Trimming shortened V by 4 bases and J by 0 bases, and 13 bases separated the two germline ends. CDR3 region: CASSLEGEYQETQYF. The CDR3 DNA is TGCGCCAGCAGCCTGGAAGGAGAATACCAAGAGACCCAGTACTTC.

The genes are TRBV6-1 and TRBJ2-7; possible D gene TRBD1, 6 bases. V lost 4 bases to trimming and J lost 2 bases, with 9 bases between them. The CDR3 consists of 13 residues. Germline lookup yields CDR1 MNHNS and CDR2 SASEGT. CDR3 in amino acids: CASSAGTTYEQYF. Written as DNA, the CDR3 is TGTGCCAGCAGTGCTGGGACAACCTACGAGCAGTACTTC.

J is TRBJ1-2 and V is TRBV30, with D uncertain. Germline loops: CDR1 GTSNPN, CDR2 SVGIG (reference sequence). The CDR3 is 14 residues long. Trimming left V 2 bases short and J 4 bases short, with 14 bases between. The CDR3 sequence is CAWSPFRLSYGYTF. In nucleotides, the CDR3 is TGTGCCTGGAGTCCCTTCCGACTCAGCTATGGCTACACCTTC.

The chain combines TRBV27 with TRBJ2-6, with TRBD2 as a possible D gene (5 bases). CDR1 MNHEY and CDR2 SMNVEV come from the germline V gene (reference sequence). The length of the CDR3 is 14 residues. V was shortened by 8 bases and J by 4 bases, with 12 bases between the two germline ends. The CDR3 region has the DNA TGTGCCAGCGGGATGGGGAGAGGGGCCAACGTCCTGACTTTC. Translated, it gives CASGMGRGANVLTF.

The V and J genes are TRBV28 and TRBJ2-1; tentative D call: TRBD2 (6 bases). Germline assignment: CDR1 MDHEN and CDR2 SYDVKM. The CDR3 is 16 amino acids. V shed 1 base and J shed 2 bases, with 12 bases lying between them. CDR3 protein: CASSLLAGLTYNEQFF. The CDR3 DNA is TGTGCCAGCAGTTTATTGGCGGGATTAACCTACAATGAGCAGTTCTTC.